These 16 T cell receptor beta chains came from one sample sequenced in a study of blood T cell repertoires in COVID-19. Sequenced by immunoSEQ multiplex PCR; TCRdb stores in-frame clones only, minus some. This sample has roughly 230,000 clones, with approximately 88% found just once. Sequencing input: peripheral blood. Every receptor here comes from a human donor in a cohort sampled during active COVID-19.

The CDR3 DNA is TGTGCCAGCAGCGTTTTACCGGGGAGCTACGAGCAGTACTTC. It yields the protein CASSVLPGSYEQYF. This sequence joins TRBV9 and TRBJ2-7; perhaps TRBD2 as D (5 bases). Germline V gene lookup returns CDR1 SGDLS and CDR2 YYNGEE. CDR3 length: 14 amino acids. Trimming took off 2 bases at V and 3 bases at J, with 12 bases between the two ends.

J is TRBJ1-1 and V is TRBV7-9; 7 nucleotides line up with TRBD1. V gave up 7 bases and J gave up 10 bases; unmatched junction bases: 6. Germline V gene data show CDR1 as SEHNR and CDR2 as FQNEAQ (reference sequence). The CDR3 is 11 amino acids. CDR3 sequence reads: CASILQGRAFF. In DNA form, the CDR3 reads TGTGCCAGCATCCTACAGGGGCGAGCTTTCTTT.

V is TRBV20-1 and J is TRBJ2-7, with D unclear. The CDR3 extends over 13 amino acids. The V gene's germline CDR1 is DFQATT and CDR2 SNEGSKA (reference sequence). V was trimmed by 3 bases and J by 1 base, leaving 10 bases between them. The chain's CDR3 is CSASSHGSYEQYF. CDR3 nucleotides: TGCAGTGCTAGTTCTCACGGTTCCTACGAGCAGTACTTC.

The V gene is TRBV6-2 or TRBV6-3, the J gene TRBJ2-7; D perhaps matches TRBD2 (5 bases). CDR3 length equals 16 residues. V lost 2 bases and J 4 bases, leaving 18 bases between the germline ends. Per the germline V gene, CDR1 is MNHEY and CDR2 is SVGEGT. The CDR3: CASSYEVAGLPYEQYF. In DNA form, the CDR3 reads TGTGCCAGCAGTTACGAAGTCGCCGGACTGCCTTACGAGCAGTACTTC.

This sequence joins TRBV4-1 and TRBJ2-2, with D possibly matching TRBD2 (5 bases). Germline CDR1 is MGHRA and CDR2 is YSYEKL. Trimming removed 0 bases from V and 4 bases from J, with 15 bases in between. CDR3 length equals 17 residues. The CDR3 spells CASSQDERRAGTGELFF. The CDR3 DNA reads as TGCGCCAGCAGCCAAGATGAACGCCGGGCGGGCACCGGGGAGCTGTTTTTT.

V and J are TRBV19 and TRBJ2-7; 7 nucleotides agree with TRBD1. V lost 6 bases, J lost 3 bases, and 5 bases stayed unmatched. Germline CDR1 is LNHDA and CDR2 is SQIVND (reference sequence). The CDR3 consists of 13 residues. CDR3 sequence (DNA): TGTGCCAGTAGCAGGGACAGCGTCTACGAGCAGTACTTC. Protein product: CASSRDSVYEQYF.

The V gene is TRBV4-3, the J gene TRBJ1-4, with D perhaps TRBD1 (6 bases). V lost 0 bases to trimming and J lost 9 bases, with 11 bases between them. The germline gives CDR1 LGHNA, CDR2 YSLEER. This CDR3 region has 14 residues. The CDR3 DNA is TGCGCCAGCAGCCAAGATTTCAGGGGAAAAAAACTGTTTTTT. Protein sequence: CASSQDFRGKKLFF.

The CDR3 DNA is TGTGCCAGTATTCGGACAGGAGACTATGGCTACACCTTC. Its translation is CASIRTGDYGYTF. The genes are TRBV19 and TRBJ1-2; 7 nucleotides line up with TRBD1. Germline assignment: CDR1 LNHDA and CDR2 SQIVND (reference sequence). Trimming at V came to 7 bases and at J to 3 bases, leaving 5 bases not matched to a gene. The CDR3 has 13 amino acids. The full variable domain, rest sourced from reference TRBV19 and TRBJ1-2, is DGGITQSPKYLFRKEGQNVTLSCEQNLNHDAMYWYRQDPGQGLRLIYYSQIVNDFQKGDIAEGYSVSREKKESFPLTVTSAQKNPTAFYLCASIRTGDYGYTFGSGTRLTVV.

The rearrangement joins TRBV29-1 to TRBJ1-1, with D perhaps matching TRBD1 (6 bases). The V end was cut by 3 bases, the J end by 3 bases, with 17 bases between. The CDR3 consists of 15 residues. CDR1 and CDR2 (germline): SQVTM, ANQGSEA. CDR3 DNA sequence: TGCAGCGTTGAGGGTTACAGGGTAGGGGACACTGAAGCTTTCTTT. It codes for CSVEGYRVGDTEAFF.

J is TRBJ2-7 and V is TRBV4-1; TRBD2 aligns across 13 bases. This CDR3 is built from 16 residues. Germline assignment: CDR1 MGHRA and CDR2 YSYEKL. V was pared by 2 bases and J by 7 bases, with 8 bases of the junction left unmatched. This CDR3 reads CASSQQRTSGSREQYF. Written as DNA, the CDR3 is TGCGCCAGCAGCCAACAGCGGACTAGCGGGAGTAGGGAGCAGTACTTC.

The chain links TRBV12-5 to TRBJ1-6, with D perhaps TRBD1 (6 bases). The CDR3 consists of 15 residues. V lost 1 base, J lost 7 bases, and 11 bases lay in between. Germline values: CDR1 LGHNT, CDR2 FRNRAP. For the CDR3, the DNA is TGTGCTAGTGGTTTGGGGGACAAGTTCAATTCACCCCTCCACTTT. Translation: CASGLGDKFNSPLHF.

The chain is built from TRBV6-5 and TRBJ2-5; 10 nucleotides align to TRBD2. Germline values: CDR1 MNHEY, CDR2 SVGAGI. Trimming took 6 bases from V and 5 from J; bases not matched to a gene: 6. CDR3 length: 14 residues. This CDR3 is CASRLAGASETQYF. The CDR3 coding sequence is TGTGCCAGCAGGCTAGCGGGAGCGAGCGAGACCCAGTACTTC.

The V gene is TRBV6-5, the J gene TRBJ1-1; the D is unclear. CDR3 size: 12 residues. The germline V gene has CDR1 MNHEY and CDR2 SVGAGI. V shed 11 bases and J shed 7 bases, with 17 bases lying between them. Here the CDR3 reads CAVEVTGVEAFF. CDR3 bases: TGTGCCGTAGAGGTTACCGGGGTTGAAGCTTTCTTT.

CDR3 sequence: CASSKGQGPALSYEQYF. In DNA form, the CDR3 reads TGTGCCAGCTCAAAAGGACAGGGCCCCGCTCTTTCCTACGAGCAGTACTTC. The chain is built from TRBV18 and TRBJ2-7, with 8 bases aligning to TRBD1. The V segment lost 5 bases and the J segment 1 base; nucleotides outside the gene matches: 13. Germline CDR1 KGHSH, CDR2 LQKENI. There are 17 residues in the CDR3.

This sequence joins TRBV19 and TRBJ2-6; tentative D call: TRBD1 (6 bases). V lost 2 bases and J lost 4, with 9 bases in between. The CDR3 contains 15 residues. Germline V CDR1 and CDR2: LNHDA, SQIVND (reference sequence). CDR3 DNA sequence: TGTGCCAGTAGTATACCAGGGGTGGGGGCCAACGTCCTGACTTTC. Translated, it gives CASSIPGVGANVLTF. The full variable domain, completed using reference TRBV19 and TRBJ2-6, is DGGITQSPKYLFRKEGQNVTLSCEQNLNHDAMYWYRQDPGQGLRLIYYSQIVNDFQKGDIAEGYSVSREKKESFPLTVTSAQKNPTAFYLCASSIPGVGANVLTFGAGSRLTVL.

V usage is TRBV5-6 and J usage is TRBJ1-2, with D possibly matching TRBD1 (6 bases). The CDR3 has 14 residues. Germline V gene data show CDR1 as SGHDT and CDR2 as YYEEEE. CDR3 in DNA: TGTGTCACGTGGATAGGCGGGGGCCGCTATGGCTACACCTTC. This sequence encodes CVTWIGGGRYGYTF.